The rows below give T cell receptor beta chains drawn from one sample of a study of OX40 agonist ivuxolimab in advanced cancers. Here immunoSEQ multiplex PCR was the method, and the copy in TCRdb shows in-frame clones only, minus some. Altogether 90,000 to 100,000 clones are present, about 90% being singletons, with the ten largest covering roughly 0.8%. The starting material was CD4+ or CD8+ T cells sorted from blood, obtained in a trial of the OX40 agonist ivuxolimab. All receptors come from an adult with an advanced solid tumor such as melanoma, head and neck, liver or kidney cancer. CDR3s include the opening cysteine and the closing phenylalanine or tryptophan.

>13|TRBV15
CATSRDPGFEAFF
>13|TRBV4-3
CASSRGLNTEAFF
>14|TRBV5-1
CASSLRGRDYGYTF
>14|TRBV7-8
CASSFRVGYSPLHF
>15|TRBV28
CASSLSGLATDTQYF
>14|TRBV2
CASRPQGSTDTQYF
>14|TRBV7-2
CASSLGPSNTEAFF
>15|TRBV6-5
CASSYSGTENEKLFF
>13|TRBV30
CAWSPGQFSEQFF
>11|TRBV7-2
CASSKRGELFF
>14|TRBV6-5
CASTNRGLHRELFF
>14|TRBV28
CASSKTARGNIQYF
>16|TRBV30
CAWSGLWVGPGNTIYF
>14|TRBV7-2
CASSLGRSSYEQYF
>15|TRBV6-6
CASRARESSNYGYTF
>14|TRBV18
CASSQRALTDTQYF
>11|TRBV30
CAWSVGREQFF
>14|TRBV10-3
CAMKTRITEETQYF
>12|TRBV30
CAWTSGADTQYF
>11|TRBV20-1
CSARGGTGTFF
>13|TRBV19
CSTMGDRRNEQFF
>15|TRBV6-6
CASSSSDREGYEQYF
>15|TRBV30
CAWSVRGAGNSPLHF
>13|TRBV29-1
CSVGTGVIDGYTF
>14|TRBV18
CASSSGTGDYEQYF
>18|TRBV7-2
CASSPPGLAGANTGELFF
>12|TRBV30
CAWSGTTDTQYF
>13|TRBV4-2
CASSPYVKETQYF
>12|TRBV5-1
CASSSDGTKQFF
>13|TRBV10-2
CASAQLAKNIQYF
>15|TRBV28
CASRLGQGIGNEQFF
>14|TRBV9
CASSVFGGTDTQYF
>13|TRBV10-3
CATRTTANEKLFF
>16|TRBV5-5
CASRVDQKAMNTEAFF
>15|TRBV4-1
CASSRQQGRDSPLHF
>14|TRBV9
CASSVGQGEYGYTF
>13|TRBV15
CATSTRVSYEQYF
>18|TRBV18
CASSPRPAPGGTNEKLFF
>15|TRBV28
CASSLSPGGGEKLFF
>16|TRBV18
CASSPPGQGYTGELFF
>18|TRBV12-5
CASGFGSGAPANTGELFF
>14|TRBV2
CASSAGTGGVTQYF
>15|TRBV7-9
CASSLFTGDYNEQFF
>15|TRBV7-2
CASSPRGPTSYGYTF
>11|TRBV29-1
CSVGGGNEAFF
>14|TRBV7-2
CASSLDFYSHEQFF
>16|TRBV7-9
CASRAQLAGGTDTQYF
>19|TRBV7-2
CASSRNNPGAGGRTDTQYF
>15|TRBV11-2
CASSGGQGMNTEAFF
>14|TRBV9
CASSVDPSEWGYTF
>16|TRBV4-3
CASSQDRDSTYNEQFF
>15|TRBV6-4
CASSKVDRENNEQFF
>14|TRBV6-5
CASSGTAMNTEAFF
>16|TRBV9
CASSGTTGGSTGELFF
>14|TRBV6-5
CASREFLSNQPQHF
>14|TRBV2
CASCGGIYNSPLHF
>12|TRBV5-1
CASKNDPGEQYF